This T cell receptor beta chain was recorded in a study of glioma-infiltrating T cells. The overall study: Before surgery, glioma patients received dexamethasone for at most six days.

TCR alpha and beta CDR3 regions were amplified from RNA using iRepertoire nested multiplex PCR. Tissue mRNA or PBMC total RNA, roughly 85-450 ng, went into one-step reverse transcription and amplification. TCRdb redid the calling of the multiplex PCR reads with MiXCR, one entry per CDR3 protein. The data contain 300,000 to 450,000 distinct CDR3 sequences, around 45% of them singletons. Concerning this clonotype: Its antigen is not identified.

Study outcomes and limitations: Gliomas, especially low-grade, showed above-expected tissue-blood divergence; non-neoplastic patients showed below. Tissue and blood shared very few CDR3 sequences.

CDR3 length: 11 amino acids. V was pared by 6 bases and J by 9 bases, with 9 bases between. The germline V gene has CDR1 LGHNT and CDR2 FRNRAP. The specimen sequenced was glioma tissue, nonneoplastic brain tissue, or PBMCs (not recorded which). This TCR derives from a human donor with low-grade glioma or glioblastoma, undergoing nonglioma brain surgery, or in good health (not recorded which). The rearrangement links TRBV12-5 to TRBJ2-1; D remains ambiguous. This chain's CDR3 is CASGSLGEQFF. The CDR3 region has the DNA TGTGCTAGTGGCTCCTTAGGTGAGCAGTTCTTC.